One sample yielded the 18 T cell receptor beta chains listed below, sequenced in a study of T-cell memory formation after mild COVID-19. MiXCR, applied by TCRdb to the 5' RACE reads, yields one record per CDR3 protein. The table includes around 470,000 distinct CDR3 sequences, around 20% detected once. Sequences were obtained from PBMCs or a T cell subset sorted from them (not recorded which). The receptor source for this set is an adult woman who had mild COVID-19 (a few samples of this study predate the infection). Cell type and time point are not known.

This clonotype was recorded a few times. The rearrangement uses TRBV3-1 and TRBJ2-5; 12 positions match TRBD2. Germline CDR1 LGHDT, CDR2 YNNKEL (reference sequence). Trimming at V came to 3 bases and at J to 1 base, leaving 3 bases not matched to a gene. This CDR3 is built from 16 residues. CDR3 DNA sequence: TGTGCCAGCAGCCACTGGACTAGCGGGACCCAAGAGACCCAGTACTTC. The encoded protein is CASSHWTSGTQETQYF.

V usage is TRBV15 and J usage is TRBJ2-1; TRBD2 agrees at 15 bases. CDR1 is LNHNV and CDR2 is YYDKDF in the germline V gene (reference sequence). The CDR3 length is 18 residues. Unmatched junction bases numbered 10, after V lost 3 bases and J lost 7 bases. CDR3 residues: CATSRKRTSGGARNEQFF. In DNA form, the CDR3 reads TGTGCCACCAGCAGGAAACGGACTAGCGGGGGGGCGCGTAATGAGCAGTTCTTC.

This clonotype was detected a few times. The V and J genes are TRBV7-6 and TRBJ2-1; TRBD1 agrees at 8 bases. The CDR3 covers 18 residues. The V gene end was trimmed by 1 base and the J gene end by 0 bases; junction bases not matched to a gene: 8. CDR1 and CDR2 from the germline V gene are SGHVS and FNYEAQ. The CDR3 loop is CASSLVRGLSYSYNEQFF. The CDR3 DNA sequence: TGTGCCAGCAGCTTAGTCAGGGGGCTCTCCTACTCCTACAATGAGCAGTTCTTC.

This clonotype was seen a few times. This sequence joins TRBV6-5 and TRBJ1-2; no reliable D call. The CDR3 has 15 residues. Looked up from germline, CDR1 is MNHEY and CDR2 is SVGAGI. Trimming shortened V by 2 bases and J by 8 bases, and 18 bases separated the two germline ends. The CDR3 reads CASSYRFVGVDGYTF. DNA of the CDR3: TGTGCCAGCAGTTACCGGTTCGTCGGGGTGGACGGCTACACCTTC.

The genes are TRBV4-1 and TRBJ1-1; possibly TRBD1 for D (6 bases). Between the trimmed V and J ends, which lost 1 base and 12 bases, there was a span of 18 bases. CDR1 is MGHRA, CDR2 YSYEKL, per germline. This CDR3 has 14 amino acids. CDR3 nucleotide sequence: TGCGCCAGCAGCCAAGTTGACGGGGGGGGCAGGACTTTCTTT. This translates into CASSQVDGGGRTFF.

The CDR3 nucleotides are TGTGCCAGCAGCCCGGACAGGGTGAATGAGCAGTTCTTC. Translated, it gives CASSPDRVNEQFF. The chain carries TRBV7-2 and TRBJ2-1; TRBD1 matches 8 bases. CDR3 length: 13 amino acids. V lost 5 bases to trimming and J lost 7 bases; unmatched junction nucleotides: 4. Germline V gene lookup returns CDR1 SGHTA and CDR2 FQGNSA.

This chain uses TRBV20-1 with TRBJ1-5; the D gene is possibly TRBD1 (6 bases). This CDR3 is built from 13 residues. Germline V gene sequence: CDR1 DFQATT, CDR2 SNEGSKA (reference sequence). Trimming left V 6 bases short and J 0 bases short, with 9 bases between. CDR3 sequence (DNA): TGCAGTGCAAGGACAGATAGCAATCAGCCCCAGCATTTT. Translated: CSARTDSNQPQHF.

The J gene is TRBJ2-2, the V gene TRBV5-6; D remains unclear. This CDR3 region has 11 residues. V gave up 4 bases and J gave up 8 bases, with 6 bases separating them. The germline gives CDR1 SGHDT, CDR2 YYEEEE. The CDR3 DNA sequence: TGTGCCAGCAGCCGTCGGGGGGAGCTGTTTTTT. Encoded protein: CASSRRGELFF.

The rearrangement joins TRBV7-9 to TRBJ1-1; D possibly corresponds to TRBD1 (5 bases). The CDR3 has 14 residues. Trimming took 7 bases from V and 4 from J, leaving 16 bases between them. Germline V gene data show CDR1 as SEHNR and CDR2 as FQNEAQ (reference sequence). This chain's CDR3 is CASNSGFSSTEAFF. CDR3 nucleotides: TGTGCCAGCAATTCAGGGTTCTCCTCCACTGAAGCTTTCTTT.

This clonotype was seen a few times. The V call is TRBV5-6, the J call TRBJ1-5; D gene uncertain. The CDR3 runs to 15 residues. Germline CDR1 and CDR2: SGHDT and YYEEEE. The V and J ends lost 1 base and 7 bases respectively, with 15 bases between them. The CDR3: CASSLHQGLGQPQHF. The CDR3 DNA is TGTGCCAGCAGCTTGCATCAAGGGCTGGGACAGCCCCAGCATTTT.

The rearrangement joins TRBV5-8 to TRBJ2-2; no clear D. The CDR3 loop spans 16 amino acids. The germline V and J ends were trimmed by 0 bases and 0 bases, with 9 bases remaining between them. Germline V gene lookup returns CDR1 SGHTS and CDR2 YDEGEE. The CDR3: CASSLVFLANTGELFF. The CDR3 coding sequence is TGTGCCAGCAGCTTGGTATTTCTAGCGAACACCGGGGAGCTGTTTTTT.

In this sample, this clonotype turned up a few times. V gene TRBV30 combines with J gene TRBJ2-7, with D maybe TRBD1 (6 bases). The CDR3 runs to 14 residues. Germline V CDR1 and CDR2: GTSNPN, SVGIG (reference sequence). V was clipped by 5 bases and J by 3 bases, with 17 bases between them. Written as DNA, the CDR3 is TGTGCCTGGCAACCTGGGAGACAGGACTACGAGCAGTACTTC. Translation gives CAWQPGRQDYEQYF. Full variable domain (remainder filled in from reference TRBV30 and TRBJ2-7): SQTIHQWPATLVQPVGSPLSLECTVEGTSNPNLYWYRQAAGRGLQLLFYSVGIGQISSEVPQNLSASRPQDRQFILSSKKLLLSDSGFYLCAWQPGRQDYEQYFGPGTRLTVT.

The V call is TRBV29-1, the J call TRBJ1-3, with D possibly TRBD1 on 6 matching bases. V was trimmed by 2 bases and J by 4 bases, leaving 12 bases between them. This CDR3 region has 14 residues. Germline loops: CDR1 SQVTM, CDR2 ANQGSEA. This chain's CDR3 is CSVEYTGLGNTIYF. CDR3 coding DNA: TGCAGCGTTGAATATACAGGGTTGGGAAACACCATATATTTT.

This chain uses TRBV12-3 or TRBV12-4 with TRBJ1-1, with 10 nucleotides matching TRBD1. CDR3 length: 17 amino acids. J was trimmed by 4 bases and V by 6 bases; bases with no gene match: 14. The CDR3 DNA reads TGTGCCAGCAGCCCTGGGACAGGGGCCCCTGGGGGCACTGAAGCTTTCTTT. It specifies CASSPGTGAPGGTEAFF.

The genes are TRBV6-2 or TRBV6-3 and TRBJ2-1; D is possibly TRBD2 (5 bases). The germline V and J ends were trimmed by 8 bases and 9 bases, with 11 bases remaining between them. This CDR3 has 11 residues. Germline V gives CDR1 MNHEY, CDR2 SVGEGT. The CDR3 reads CASRKRVEQFF. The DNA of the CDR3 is TGTGCCAGCCGAAAGAGGGTTGAGCAGTTCTTC.

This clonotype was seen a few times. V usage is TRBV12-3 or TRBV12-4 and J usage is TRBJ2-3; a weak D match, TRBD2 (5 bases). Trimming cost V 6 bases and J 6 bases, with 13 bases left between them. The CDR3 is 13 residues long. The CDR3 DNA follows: TGTGCCAGCAGACGAGGCGGCGGGGATACGCAGTATTTT. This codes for CASRRGGGDTQYF.

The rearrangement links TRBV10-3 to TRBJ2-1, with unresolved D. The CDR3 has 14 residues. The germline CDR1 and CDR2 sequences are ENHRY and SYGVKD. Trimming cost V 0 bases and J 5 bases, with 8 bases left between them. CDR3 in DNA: TGTGCCATCAGTGAGTCGGGCGGAGACAATGAGCAGTTCTTC. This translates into CAISESGGDNEQFF.

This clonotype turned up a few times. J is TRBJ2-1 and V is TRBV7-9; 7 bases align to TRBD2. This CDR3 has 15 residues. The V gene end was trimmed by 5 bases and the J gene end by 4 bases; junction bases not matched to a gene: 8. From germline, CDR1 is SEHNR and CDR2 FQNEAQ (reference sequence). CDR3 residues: CASSAPGLSYNEQFF. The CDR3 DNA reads TGTGCCAGCAGCGCTCCGGGACTATCTTACAATGAGCAGTTCTTC.